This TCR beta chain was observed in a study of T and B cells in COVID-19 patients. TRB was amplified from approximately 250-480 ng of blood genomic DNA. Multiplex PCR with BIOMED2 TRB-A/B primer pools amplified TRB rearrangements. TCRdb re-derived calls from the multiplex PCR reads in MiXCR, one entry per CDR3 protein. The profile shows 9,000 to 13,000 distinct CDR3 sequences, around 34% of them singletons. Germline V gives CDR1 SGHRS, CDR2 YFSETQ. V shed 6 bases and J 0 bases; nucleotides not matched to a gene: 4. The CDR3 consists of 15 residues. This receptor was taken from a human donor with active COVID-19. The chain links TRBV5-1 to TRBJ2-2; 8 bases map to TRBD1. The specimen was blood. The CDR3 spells CASTHRGSNTGELFF. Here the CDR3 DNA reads TGCGCCAGCACCCACAGGGGGTCGAACACCGGGGAGCTGTTTTTT.